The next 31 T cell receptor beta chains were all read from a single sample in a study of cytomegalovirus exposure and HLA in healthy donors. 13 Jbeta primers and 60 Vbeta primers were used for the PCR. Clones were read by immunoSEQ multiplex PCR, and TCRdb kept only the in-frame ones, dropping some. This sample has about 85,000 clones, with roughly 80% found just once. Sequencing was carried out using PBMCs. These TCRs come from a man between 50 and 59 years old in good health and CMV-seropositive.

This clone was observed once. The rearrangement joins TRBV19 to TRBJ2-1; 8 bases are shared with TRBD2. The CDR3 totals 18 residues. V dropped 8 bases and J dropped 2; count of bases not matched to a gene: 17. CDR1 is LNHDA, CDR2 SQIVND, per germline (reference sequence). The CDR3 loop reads CASGGDGSGGGAYNEQFF. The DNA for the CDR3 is TGTGCCAGTGGAGGGGACGGCTCGGGGGGGGGAGCCTACAATGAGCAGTTCTTC.

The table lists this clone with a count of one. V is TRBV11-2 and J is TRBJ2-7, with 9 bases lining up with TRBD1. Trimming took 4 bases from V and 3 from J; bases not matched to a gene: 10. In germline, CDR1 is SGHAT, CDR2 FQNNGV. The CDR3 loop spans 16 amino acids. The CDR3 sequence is CASSSRWGTGNYEQYF. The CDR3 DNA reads TGTGCCAGCAGCTCCCGGTGGGGGACAGGGAACTACGAGCAGTACTTC.

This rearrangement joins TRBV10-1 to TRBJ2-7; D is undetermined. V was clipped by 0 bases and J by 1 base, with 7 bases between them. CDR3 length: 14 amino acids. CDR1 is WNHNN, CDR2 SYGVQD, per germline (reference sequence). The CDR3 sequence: CASSESQISYEQYF. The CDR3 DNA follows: TGCGCCAGCAGTGAGTCCCAGATTTCCTACGAGCAGTACTTC.

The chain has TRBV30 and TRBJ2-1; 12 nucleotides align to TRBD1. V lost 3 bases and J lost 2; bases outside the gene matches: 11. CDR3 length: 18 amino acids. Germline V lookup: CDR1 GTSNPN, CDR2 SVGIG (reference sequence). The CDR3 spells CAWSKGQGARTAYNEQFF. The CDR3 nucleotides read TGTGCCTGGAGCAAGGGACAGGGGGCCCGAACCGCCTACAATGAGCAGTTCTTC.

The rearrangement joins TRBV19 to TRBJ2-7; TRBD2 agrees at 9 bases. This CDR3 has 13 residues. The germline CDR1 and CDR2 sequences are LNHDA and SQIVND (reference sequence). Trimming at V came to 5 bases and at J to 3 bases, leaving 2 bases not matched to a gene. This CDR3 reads CASSPTSGYEQYF. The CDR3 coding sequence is TGTGCCAGTAGTCCGACTAGCGGCTACGAGCAGTACTTC.

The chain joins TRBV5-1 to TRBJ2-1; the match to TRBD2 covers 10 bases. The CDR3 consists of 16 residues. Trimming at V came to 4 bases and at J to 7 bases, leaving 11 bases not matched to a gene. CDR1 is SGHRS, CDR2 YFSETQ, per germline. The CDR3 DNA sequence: TGCGCCAGCAGCCCCAGCGGGAGGGCCTCGTTGAATGAGCAGTTCTTC. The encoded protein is CASSPSGRASLNEQFF.

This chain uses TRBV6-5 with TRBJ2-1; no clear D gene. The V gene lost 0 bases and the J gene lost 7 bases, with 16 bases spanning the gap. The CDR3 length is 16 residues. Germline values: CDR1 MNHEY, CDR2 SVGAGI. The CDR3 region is CASSYSIDTLRNEQFF. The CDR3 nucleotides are TGTGCCAGCAGTTACTCGATTGACACCCTAAGGAATGAGCAGTTCTTC.

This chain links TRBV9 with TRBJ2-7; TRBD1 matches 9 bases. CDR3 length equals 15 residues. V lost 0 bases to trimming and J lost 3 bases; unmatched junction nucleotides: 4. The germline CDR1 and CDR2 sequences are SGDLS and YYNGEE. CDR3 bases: TGTGCCAGCAGCGTAGGGATGGGACAGGGCTACGAGCAGTACTTC. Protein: CASSVGMGQGYEQYF.

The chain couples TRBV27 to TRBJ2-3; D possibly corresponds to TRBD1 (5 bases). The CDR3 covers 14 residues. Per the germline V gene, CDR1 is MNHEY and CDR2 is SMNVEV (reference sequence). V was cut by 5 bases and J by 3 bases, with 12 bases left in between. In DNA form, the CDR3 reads TGTGCCAGCAGTGGGCCTGGGGCGACAGATACGCAGTATTTT. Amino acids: CASSGPGATDTQYF.

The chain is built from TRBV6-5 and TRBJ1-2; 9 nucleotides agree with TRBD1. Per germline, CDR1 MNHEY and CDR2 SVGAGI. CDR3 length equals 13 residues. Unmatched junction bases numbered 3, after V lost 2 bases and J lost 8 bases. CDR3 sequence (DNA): TGTGCCAGCAGTTACACAGGGGGCAACGGCTACACCTTC. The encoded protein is CASSYTGGNGYTF.

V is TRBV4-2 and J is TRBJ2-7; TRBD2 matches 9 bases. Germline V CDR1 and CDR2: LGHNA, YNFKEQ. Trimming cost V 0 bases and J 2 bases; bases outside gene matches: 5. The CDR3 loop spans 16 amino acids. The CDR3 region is CASSQDRASGTYEQYF. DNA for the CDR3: TGTGCCAGCAGCCAAGATCGGGCTAGCGGGACCTACGAGCAGTACTTC.

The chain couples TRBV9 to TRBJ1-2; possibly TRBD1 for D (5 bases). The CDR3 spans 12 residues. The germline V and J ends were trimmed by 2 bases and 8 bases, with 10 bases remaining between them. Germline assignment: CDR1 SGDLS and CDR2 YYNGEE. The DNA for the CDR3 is TGTGCCAGCAGCGTGGCGGGGACCGGCTACACCTTC. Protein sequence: CASSVAGTGYTF. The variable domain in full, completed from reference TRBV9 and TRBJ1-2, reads DSGVTQTPKHLITATGQRVTLRCSPRSGDLSVYWYQQSLDQGLQFLIQYYNGEERAKGNILERFSAQQFPDLHSELNLSSLELGDSALYFCASSVAGTGYTFGSGTRLTVV.

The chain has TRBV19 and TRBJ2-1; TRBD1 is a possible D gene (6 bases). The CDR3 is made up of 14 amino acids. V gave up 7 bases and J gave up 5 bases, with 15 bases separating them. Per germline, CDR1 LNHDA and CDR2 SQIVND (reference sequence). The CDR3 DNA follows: TGTGCCAGTATATCGGGACACCTAAACAATGAGCAGTTCTTC. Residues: CASISGHLNNEQFF. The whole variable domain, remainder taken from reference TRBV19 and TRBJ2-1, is DGGITQSPKYLFRKEGQNVTLSCEQNLNHDAMYWYRQDPGQGLRLIYYSQIVNDFQKGDIAEGYSVSREKKESFPLTVTSAQKNPTAFYLCASISGHLNNEQFFGPGTRLTVL.

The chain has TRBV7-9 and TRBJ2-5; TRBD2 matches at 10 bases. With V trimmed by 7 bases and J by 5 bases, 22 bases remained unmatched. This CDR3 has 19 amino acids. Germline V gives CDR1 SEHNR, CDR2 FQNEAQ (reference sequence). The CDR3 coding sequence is TGTGCCAGCACCGACGGGGGGCAGCGGGAGGGCCTCCGAGAGGAGACCCAGTACTTC. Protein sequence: CASTDGGQREGLREETQYF.

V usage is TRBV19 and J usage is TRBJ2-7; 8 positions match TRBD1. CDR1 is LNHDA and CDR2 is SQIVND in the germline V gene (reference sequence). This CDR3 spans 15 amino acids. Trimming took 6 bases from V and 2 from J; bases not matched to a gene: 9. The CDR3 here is CASSTRQGSTYEQYF. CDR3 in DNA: TGTGCCAGTAGCACTCGACAGGGGTCTACCTACGAGCAGTACTTC.

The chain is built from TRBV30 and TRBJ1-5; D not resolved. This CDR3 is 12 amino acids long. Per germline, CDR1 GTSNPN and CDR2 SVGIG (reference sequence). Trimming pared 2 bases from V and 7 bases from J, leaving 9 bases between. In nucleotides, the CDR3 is TGTGCCTGGAGTCCGACAAGCCAGCCCCAGCATTTT. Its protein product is CAWSPTSQPQHF. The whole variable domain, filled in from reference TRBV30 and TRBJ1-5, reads SQTIHQWPATLVQPVGSPLSLECTVEGTSNPNLYWYRQAAGRGLQLLFYSVGIGQISSEVPQNLSASRPQDRQFILSSKKLLLSDSGFYLCAWSPTSQPQHFGDGTRLSIL.

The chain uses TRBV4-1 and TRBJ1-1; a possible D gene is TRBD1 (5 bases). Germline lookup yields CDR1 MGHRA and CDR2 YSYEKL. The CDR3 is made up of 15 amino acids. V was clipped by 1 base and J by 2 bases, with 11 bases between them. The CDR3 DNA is TGCGCCAGCAGCCAAGTTCCCAGGGTAAACACTGAAGCTTTCTTT. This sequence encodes CASSQVPRVNTEAFF.

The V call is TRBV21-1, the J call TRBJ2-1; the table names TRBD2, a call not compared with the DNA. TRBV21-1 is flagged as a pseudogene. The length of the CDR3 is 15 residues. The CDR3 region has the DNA TGTGCCAGCAGCCACAGCGGCACCTCCTACAATGAGCAGTTCTTC. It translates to CASSHSGTSYNEQFF.

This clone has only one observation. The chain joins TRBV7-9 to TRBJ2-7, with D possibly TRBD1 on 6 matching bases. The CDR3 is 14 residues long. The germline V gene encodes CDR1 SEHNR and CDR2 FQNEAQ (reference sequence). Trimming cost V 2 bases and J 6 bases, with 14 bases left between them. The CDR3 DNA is TGTGCCAGCAGCTTAAAGGGGGTTTTGGGCGAGCAGTACTTC. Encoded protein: CASSLKGVLGEQYF.

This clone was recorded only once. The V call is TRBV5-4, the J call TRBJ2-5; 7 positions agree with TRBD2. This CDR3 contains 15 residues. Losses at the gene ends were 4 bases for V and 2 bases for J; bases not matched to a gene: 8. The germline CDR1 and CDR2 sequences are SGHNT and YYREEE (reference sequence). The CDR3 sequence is CASSLGASGQETQYF. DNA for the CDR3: TGTGCCAGCAGCCTCGGGGCTAGCGGTCAAGAGACCCAGTACTTC. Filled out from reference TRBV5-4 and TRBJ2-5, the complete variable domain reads ETGVTQSPTHLIKTRGQQVTLRCSSQSGHNTVSWYQQALGQGPQFIFQYYREEENGRGNFPPRFSGLQFPNYSSELNVNALELDDSALYLCASSLGASGQETQYFGPGTRLLVL.

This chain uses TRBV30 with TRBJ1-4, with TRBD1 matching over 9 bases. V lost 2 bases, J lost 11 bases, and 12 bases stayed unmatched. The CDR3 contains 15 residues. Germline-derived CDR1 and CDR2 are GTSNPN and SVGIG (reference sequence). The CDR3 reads CAWSPLGTGPGKLFF. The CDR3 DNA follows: TGTGCCTGGAGTCCTCTTGGGACAGGGCCGGGGAAACTGTTTTTT.

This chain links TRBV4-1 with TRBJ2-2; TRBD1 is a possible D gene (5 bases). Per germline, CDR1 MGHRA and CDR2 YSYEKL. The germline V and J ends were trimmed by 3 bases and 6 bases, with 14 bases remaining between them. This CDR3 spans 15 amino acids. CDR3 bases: TGCGCCAGCAGCCAGAATCCCCAGGGTTCCGGGGAGCTGTTTTTT. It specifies CASSQNPQGSGELFF.

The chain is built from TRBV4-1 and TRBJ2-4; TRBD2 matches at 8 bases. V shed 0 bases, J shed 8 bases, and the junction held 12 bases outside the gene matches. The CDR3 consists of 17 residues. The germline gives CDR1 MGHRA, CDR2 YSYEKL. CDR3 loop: CASSQEISGLGVDIQYF. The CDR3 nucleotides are TGCGCCAGCAGCCAAGAGATCTCGGGACTAGGCGTGGACATTCAGTACTTC.

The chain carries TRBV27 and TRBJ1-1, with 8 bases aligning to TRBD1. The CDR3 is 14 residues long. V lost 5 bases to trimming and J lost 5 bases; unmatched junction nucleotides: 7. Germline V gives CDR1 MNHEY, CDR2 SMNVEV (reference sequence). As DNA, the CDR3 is TGTGCCAGCAGTCCGACAGGGGTAGGGACTGAAGCTTTCTTT. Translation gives CASSPTGVGTEAFF.

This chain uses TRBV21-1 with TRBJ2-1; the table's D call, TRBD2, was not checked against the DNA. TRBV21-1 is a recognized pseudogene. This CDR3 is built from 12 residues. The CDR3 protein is CASTPNCNEQFF. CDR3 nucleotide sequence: TGTGCCAGCACCCCAAACTGTAATGAGCAGTTCTTC.

The CDR3 spells CASSLDWGGADTQYF. The CDR3 bases are TGTGCCAGCAGCTTAGATTGGGGAGGAGCAGATACGCAGTATTTT. The gene calls are TRBV11-1 and TRBJ2-3; a possible D gene is TRBD2 (6 bases). The V gene lost 1 base and the J gene lost 4 bases, with 12 bases spanning the gap. The CDR3 extends over 15 amino acids. Germline-derived CDR1 and CDR2 are SGHAT and FQDESV (reference sequence).

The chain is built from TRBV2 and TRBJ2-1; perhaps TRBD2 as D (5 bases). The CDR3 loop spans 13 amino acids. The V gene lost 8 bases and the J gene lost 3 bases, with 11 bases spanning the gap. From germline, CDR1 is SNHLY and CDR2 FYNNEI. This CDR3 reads CASVRTGYNEQFF. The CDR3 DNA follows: TGTGCCAGCGTTAGGACTGGCTACAATGAGCAGTTCTTC.

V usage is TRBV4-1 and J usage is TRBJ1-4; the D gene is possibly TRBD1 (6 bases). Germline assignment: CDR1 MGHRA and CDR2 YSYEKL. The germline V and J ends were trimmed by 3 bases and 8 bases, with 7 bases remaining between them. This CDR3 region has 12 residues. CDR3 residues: CASSQDSEKLFF. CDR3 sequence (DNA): TGCGCCAGCAGCCAGGACAGCGAAAAACTGTTTTTT.

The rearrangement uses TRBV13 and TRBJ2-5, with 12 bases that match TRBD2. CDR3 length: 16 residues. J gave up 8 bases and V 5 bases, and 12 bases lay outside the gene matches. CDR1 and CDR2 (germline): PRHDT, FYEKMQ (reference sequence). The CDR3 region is CASSRTSGRTGGTQYF. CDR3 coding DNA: TGTGCCAGCAGCCGTACTAGCGGGAGGACAGGGGGAACCCAGTACTTC.

The CDR3 coding sequence is TGTTCCACCGTGGGGACAGGGGGCTGGGATGAGCAGTTCTTC. Protein product: CSTVGTGGWDEQFF. This chain joins TRBV7-9 and TRBJ2-1; 12 nucleotides agree with TRBD1. Germline assignment: CDR1 SEHNR and CDR2 FQNEAQ (reference sequence). This CDR3 contains 14 residues.

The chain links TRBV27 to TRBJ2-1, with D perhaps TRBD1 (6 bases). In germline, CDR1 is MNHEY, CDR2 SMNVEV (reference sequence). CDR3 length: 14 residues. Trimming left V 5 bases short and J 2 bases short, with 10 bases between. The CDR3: CASSARGPYNEQFF. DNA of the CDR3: TGTGCCAGCAGTGCCAGGGGCCCCTACAATGAGCAGTTCTTC.